Presented here are 5 T cell receptor beta chains from one specimen sequenced in a study of shared clonotypes between healthy human individuals. Clones were sequenced by immunoSEQ multiplex PCR, and TCRdb holds only the in-frame ones, with some missing. There are around 940,000 clones in the sample; around three quarters occur only once, and approximately 1.5% lies in the top ten. Sequencing was performed on memory CD4+ T cells sorted from blood. The subset was: CD45RA-negative fraction. All receptors derive from a man between 18 and 35 years old in good health.

V and J are TRBV29-1 and TRBJ2-7; 8 bases are shared with TRBD1. The germline gives CDR1 SQVTM, CDR2 ANQGSEA. The CDR3 spans 13 residues. V lost 4 bases, J lost 6 bases, and 8 bases stayed unmatched. CDR3 amino acids: CSVGGQGTSEQYF. The DNA of the CDR3 is TGCAGCGTTGGAGGACAGGGAACCTCCGAGCAGTACTTC.

This clone showed up just once. It may be a read error: a sequence one base away is much more abundant. The chain uses TRBV2 and TRBJ2-7, with D possibly matching TRBD1 (6 bases). Trimming cost V 6 bases and J 6 bases, with 9 bases left between them. Per germline, CDR1 SNHLY and CDR2 FYNNEI. The CDR3 loop spans 11 amino acids. CDR3 nucleotides: TGTGCCAGCAGCTCAGGGGTCGAGCAGTACTTC. Translation: CASSSGVEQYF.

A few counts support this clone. The V gene is TRBV5-4, the J gene TRBJ2-7; 12 nucleotides line up with TRBD2. CDR3 size: 16 residues. The germline V gene encodes CDR1 SGHNT and CDR2 YYREEE (reference sequence). V lost 0 bases and J lost 2; bases outside the gene matches: 3. CDR3 DNA sequence: TGTGCCAGCAGCTTGGGGACTAGCGGGACCCCCTACGAGCAGTACTTC. Translating gives CASSLGTSGTPYEQYF.

A note on this clone: This specimen includes other DNA sequences encoding the same CDR3. The chain recombines TRBV18 with TRBJ2-5; 8 bases map to TRBD2. V was clipped by 3 bases and J by 3 bases; unmatched bases: 3. This CDR3 is built from 14 residues. Germline V gene sequence: CDR1 KGHSH, CDR2 LQKENI. CDR3 residues: CASSPISGKETQYF. In nucleotides, the CDR3 is TGTGCCAGCTCACCCATTAGCGGGAAAGAGACCCAGTACTTC.

V and J are TRBV19 and TRBJ1-1, with D perhaps TRBD1 (5 bases). CDR1 is LNHDA, CDR2 SQIVND, per germline (reference sequence). Trimming removed 1 base from V and 5 bases from J, with 14 bases in between. The CDR3 runs to 15 residues. CDR3 DNA: TGTGCCAGTAGTATAGGTACAGGTAGTGGGACTGAAGCTTTCTTT. It codes for CASSIGTGSGTEAFF. The whole variable domain, remainder taken from reference TRBV19 and TRBJ1-1, is DGGITQSPKYLFRKEGQNVTLSCEQNLNHDAMYWYRQDPGQGLRLIYYSQIVNDFQKGDIAEGYSVSREKKESFPLTVTSAQKNPTAFYLCASSIGTGSGTEAFFGQGTRLTVV.